One sample yielded the 32 T cell receptor beta chains listed below, sequenced in a study of control samples from healthy donors and cancer patients. The data were produced by immunoSEQ multiplex PCR, yet TCRdb's version contains in-frame clones alone and is incomplete. Of 85,000 to 95,000 clones in the sample, approximately 93% were seen once. Sequenced sample: blood. The receptors originated from a woman in her twenties or thirties in good health.

The V and J genes are TRBV30 and TRBJ2-7; D possibly matches TRBD1 or TRBD2 (6 bases each). There are 12 residues in the CDR3. Per germline, CDR1 GTSNPN and CDR2 SVGIG (reference sequence). V was pared by 4 bases and J by 4 bases, with 11 bases between. CDR3 sequence reads: CAWTLGGYEQYF. The CDR3 bases are TGTGCCTGGACCTTAGGGGGGTACGAGCAGTACTTC.

The genes are TRBV5-1 and TRBJ1-5, with D unclear. The V gene's germline CDR1 is SGHRS and CDR2 YFSETQ. The CDR3 consists of 15 residues. Trimming stripped 4 bases from V and 4 bases from J, with 15 bases between. The CDR3 coding sequence is TGCGCCAGCAGCCAGGACGGTCAGCCTAATCAGCCCCAGCATTTT. Protein sequence: CASSQDGQPNQPQHF. The full variable domain, its missing parts supplied by reference TRBV5-1 and TRBJ1-5, is KAGVTQTPRYLIKTRGQQVTLSCSPISGHRSVSWYQQTPGQGLQFLFEYFSETQRNKGNFPGRFSGRQFSNSRSEMNVSTLELGDSALYLCASSQDGQPNQPQHFGDGTRLSIL.

The chain has TRBV3-1 (or the pseudogene TRBV3-2) and TRBJ1-3; D uncertain. The V end lost 4 bases, the J end lost 2 bases, and 21 bases lay between the germline ends. Germline values: CDR1 LGHDT, CDR2 YNNKEL (reference sequence). This CDR3 comprises 18 residues. The CDR3: CASSPILLPRRPGNTIYF. In nucleotides, the CDR3 is TGTGCCAGCAGCCCAATTCTCCTACCGAGACGACCTGGAAACACCATATATTTT.

This rearrangement joins TRBV5-1 to TRBJ1-2, with unresolved D. The CDR3 loop spans 16 amino acids. Trimming took off 4 bases at V and 4 bases at J, with 20 bases between the two ends. The V gene's germline CDR1 is SGHRS and CDR2 YFSETQ. CDR3 sequence: CASSPQQRSSFYGYTF. The CDR3, as DNA: TGCGCCAGCAGCCCTCAACAGCGATCCTCTTTCTATGGCTACACCTTC. Using reference TRBV5-1 and TRBJ1-2 for the parts outside the CDR3, the full variable domain is KAGVTQTPRYLIKTRGQQVTLSCSPISGHRSVSWYQQTPGQGLQFLFEYFSETQRNKGNFPGRFSGRQFSNSRSEMNVSTLELGDSALYLCASSPQQRSSFYGYTFGSGTRLTVV.

This chain links TRBV4-1 with TRBJ2-7; D is ambiguous. V lost 0 bases, J lost 2 bases, and 14 bases lay in between. This CDR3 contains 16 residues. Germline V gene lookup returns CDR1 MGHRA and CDR2 YSYEKL. CDR3 DNA: TGCGCCAGCAGCCAAGAGCCGGGCGTCCCAACCTACGAGCAGTACTTC. Its translation is CASSQEPGVPTYEQYF.

The chain links TRBV5-1 to TRBJ1-5, with TRBD1 as a possible D gene (5 bases). The germline gives CDR1 SGHRS, CDR2 YFSETQ. The CDR3 contains 15 residues. The V and J ends lost 5 bases and 0 bases respectively, with 12 bases between them. CDR3 in DNA: TGCGCCAGCAGGCAAGACAGCTATAGCAATCAGCCCCAGCATTTT. Translating gives CASRQDSYSNQPQHF.

The chain links TRBV5-6 to TRBJ2-7; D unclear. From germline, CDR1 is SGHDT and CDR2 YYEEEE. Trimming pared 0 bases from V and 0 bases from J, leaving 10 bases between. The CDR3 is 15 residues long. The CDR3 here is CASSLGWRLSYEQYF. Here the CDR3 DNA reads TGTGCCAGCAGCTTGGGATGGCGGCTCTCCTACGAGCAGTACTTC.

The sample holds one count of this clone. The chain links TRBV2 to TRBJ1-4; weak D call: TRBD1 (5 bases). CDR3 length: 14 amino acids. Germline loops: CDR1 SNHLY, CDR2 FYNNEI. The V gene lost 10 bases and the J gene lost 1 base, with 13 bases spanning the gap. DNA for the CDR3: TGTGCCAAACAGGAAAGCGGAACTAATGAAAAACTGTTTTTT. The encoded protein is CAKQESGTNEKLFF.

The chain uses TRBV2 and TRBJ2-3; 7 nucleotides match TRBD2. The CDR3 is 14 residues long. Trimming cost V 2 bases and J 1 base; bases outside gene matches: 0. Germline lookup yields CDR1 SNHLY and CDR2 FYNNEI. The CDR3 is CASSELAGTDTQYF. The CDR3 DNA reads TGTGCCAGCAGTGAACTAGCGGGCACAGATACGCAGTATTTT.

V usage is TRBV7-2 and J usage is TRBJ2-5, with TRBD1 identical over 8 bases. The V gene's germline CDR1 is SGHTA and CDR2 FQGNSA. Losses at the gene ends were 6 bases for V and 4 bases for J; bases not matched to a gene: 4. This CDR3 region has 13 residues. This chain's CDR3 is CASSPDRGETQYF. The CDR3 DNA reads TGTGCCAGCAGTCCTGACAGGGGAGAGACCCAGTACTTC.

In nucleotides, the CDR3 is TGCACCAGCAGCCGAAGACCACAGGGCTGGGAGGCAACTAATGAAAAACTGTTTTTT. Translated: CTSSRRPQGWEATNEKLFF. This chain connects TRBV1 to TRBJ1-4. TRBV1 is reported as a pseudogene. The CDR3 is made up of 19 amino acids.

The V and J genes are TRBV19 and TRBJ1-3; no clear D. With 0 bases removed from V and 4 bases from J, the gap between germline ends came to 4 bases. The CDR3 runs to 13 residues. Germline CDR1 reads LNHDA; CDR2 reads SQIVND (reference sequence). The CDR3 loop is CASSIERGNTIYF. In DNA, the CDR3 is TGTGCCAGTAGTATAGAGCGAGGAAACACCATATATTTT.

The genes are TRBV24-1 and TRBJ1-1; TRBD1 matches at 10 bases. Germline V gives CDR1 KGHDR, CDR2 SFDVKD. The V and J ends lost 7 bases and 0 bases, in that order; junction bases with no gene match: 4. The CDR3 extends over 15 amino acids. CDR3 loop: CATSGGQGMNTEAFF. The CDR3 DNA follows: TGTGCCACCAGCGGGGGACAGGGGATGAACACTGAAGCTTTCTTT.

The rearrangement joins TRBV5-1 to TRBJ1-2; the D gene is possibly TRBD1 (5 bases). V shed 2 bases and J shed 7 bases, with 18 bases lying between them. The CDR3 extends over 15 amino acids. CDR1 and CDR2 from the germline V gene are SGHRS and YFSETQ. The CDR3 nucleotides read TGCGCCAGCAGCTTTACGAACGCCGGGAGGGGTGGCTACACCTTC. This translates into CASSFTNAGRGGYTF.

Turning to this clone: The sample carries other DNA sequences with the same CDR3. The chain has TRBV6-5 and TRBJ1-5; D is unresolved. Between the trimmed V and J ends, which lost 4 bases and 5 bases, there was a span of 6 bases. Germline values: CDR1 MNHEY, CDR2 SVGAGI. The CDR3 loop spans 12 amino acids. CDR3 coding DNA: TGTGCCAGCAGTTCCGGAGATCAGCCCCAGCATTTT. This encodes CASSSGDQPQHF.

V gene TRBV27 combines with J gene TRBJ1-5; D uncertain. The CDR3 is 14 residues long. V was clipped by 5 bases and J by 4 bases, with 12 bases between them. The germline gives CDR1 MNHEY, CDR2 SMNVEV (reference sequence). The CDR3 nucleotides are TGTGCCAGCAGTGTGGAGGCTCGGAATCAGCCCCAGCATTTT. Translated, it gives CASSVEARNQPQHF.

The chain links TRBV19 to TRBJ1-1, with a weak D call TRBD1 (6 bases). V was cut by 3 bases and J by 7 bases, with 12 bases left in between. The germline V gene encodes CDR1 LNHDA and CDR2 SQIVND (reference sequence). This CDR3 contains 13 residues. The CDR3 loop is CASSMGEGVEAFF. DNA of the CDR3: TGTGCCAGTAGTATGGGAGAGGGGGTTGAAGCTTTCTTT.

This rearrangement joins TRBV30 to TRBJ2-7, with TRBD2 as a possible D gene (6 bases). This CDR3 is built from 13 residues. Germline V CDR1 and CDR2: GTSNPN, SVGIG (reference sequence). Trimming shortened V by 2 bases and J by 5 bases, and 13 bases separated the two germline ends. CDR3 amino acids: CAWSWAGRDEQYF. In DNA, the CDR3 is TGTGCCTGGAGTTGGGCGGGGCGAGACGAGCAGTACTTC.

As concerns this clone: One end of the junction does not line up with germline, which may come from a read error. CDR3 in DNA: TGTGCTAGTGGTGTGGACGGACTAGAATCTCACTTC. It encodes CASGVDGLESHF. V is TRBV12-5 and J is TRBJ2-7; 7 positions agree with TRBD2. The CDR3 consists of 12 residues. CDR1 LGHNT and CDR2 FRNRAP come from the germline V gene.

The chain uses TRBV4-1 and TRBJ2-3; D ambiguous. V lost 0 bases to trimming and J lost 3 bases, with 10 bases between them. CDR1 MGHRA and CDR2 YSYEKL come from the germline V gene. The CDR3 loop spans 15 amino acids. Written as DNA, the CDR3 is TGCGCCAGCAGCCAAGAACCCCAGAGAACAGATACGCAGTATTTT. Translating it yields CASSQEPQRTDTQYF.

The chain couples TRBV15 to TRBJ1-4; TRBD1 is a possible D gene (5 bases). This CDR3 region has 16 residues. V was pared by 0 bases and J by 1 base, with 9 bases between. Germline V CDR1 and CDR2: LNHNV, YYDKDF (reference sequence). DNA for the CDR3: TGTGCCACCAGCAGAGATGGGGGTTTAACTAATGAAAAACTGTTTTTT. Amino acids: CATSRDGGLTNEKLFF.

This clone was seen just once. This chain links TRBV6-5 with TRBJ1-4; D is undetermined. This CDR3 is 13 amino acids long. With 7 bases removed from V and 5 bases from J, the gap between germline ends came to 11 bases. Germline V gene lookup returns CDR1 MNHEY and CDR2 SVGAGI. The CDR3 sequence: CASTGARNEKLFF. CDR3 nucleotides: TGTGCCAGCACCGGAGCACGGAATGAAAAACTGTTTTTT.

The V call is TRBV7-9, the J call TRBJ2-7; the D is unclear. The CDR3 consists of 14 residues. V was clipped by 0 bases and J by 5 bases, with 11 bases between them. Per germline, CDR1 SEHNR and CDR2 FQNEAQ (reference sequence). In DNA, the CDR3 is TGTGCCAGCAGCTTAGCGCAGCAGCGAGACGAGCAGTACTTC. Its protein is CASSLAQQRDEQYF.

V and J are TRBV4-1 and TRBJ2-1; possibly TRBD2 for D (7 bases). The V end lost 0 bases, the J end lost 8 bases, and 11 bases lay between the germline ends. The CDR3 has 14 residues. Germline values: CDR1 MGHRA, CDR2 YSYEKL. CDR3 nucleotides: TGCGCCAGCAGCCAAGAAAGGGGGGGAGATGAGCAGTTCTTC. It translates to CASSQERGGDEQFF.

Only one count was recorded for this clone. The chain recombines TRBV9 with TRBJ2-7; no reliable D call. The CDR3 has 14 residues. V lost 0 bases, J lost 7 bases, and 14 bases lay in between. In germline, CDR1 is SGDLS, CDR2 YYNGEE. This CDR3 is CASSVDILSGEQYF. The CDR3 nucleotides read TGTGCCAGCAGCGTAGACATCCTGTCGGGTGAGCAGTACTTC.

The V and J genes are TRBV5-1 and TRBJ2-3, with TRBD2 as a possible D gene (5 bases). V was shortened by 2 bases and J by 0 bases, with 10 bases between the two germline ends. Germline CDR1 SGHRS, CDR2 YFSETQ. This CDR3 region has 15 residues. DNA of the CDR3: TGCGCCAGCAGCTTACAGCGGTCTAGCACAGATACGCAGTATTTT. Its protein product is CASSLQRSSTDTQYF.

The chain uses TRBV30 and TRBJ2-7; 8 bases fit TRBD1. J gave up 3 bases and V 2 bases, and 6 bases lay outside the gene matches. The CDR3 sequence is 14 residues long. Germline-derived CDR1 and CDR2 are GTSNPN and SVGIG (reference sequence). DNA of the CDR3: TGTGCCTGGAGTCCGGTCAGGGGGCTCTACGAGCAGTACTTC. Protein sequence: CAWSPVRGLYEQYF. The entire variable domain, with the rest obtained from reference TRBV30 and TRBJ2-7, is as follows: SQTIHQWPATLVQPVGSPLSLECTVEGTSNPNLYWYRQAAGRGLQLLFYSVGIGQISSEVPQNLSASRPQDRQFILSSKKLLLSDSGFYLCAWSPVRGLYEQYFGPGTRLTVT.

The V and J genes are TRBV6-5 and TRBJ1-1; D remains unclear. Germline values: CDR1 MNHEY, CDR2 SVGAGI. V lost 10 bases to trimming and J lost 1 base, with 7 bases between them. The CDR3 runs to 11 residues. CDR3 DNA sequence: TGTGCCACCCGTAGGAACACTGAAGCTTTCTTT. Protein: CATRRNTEAFF.

J is TRBJ1-2 and V is TRBV28; TRBD1 aligns across 8 bases. V was pared by 7 bases and J by 11 bases, with 9 bases of the junction left unmatched. The CDR3 spans 12 residues. The germline V gene has CDR1 MDHEN and CDR2 SYDVKM. CDR3 protein: CASTILQGEYTF. In nucleotides, the CDR3 is TGTGCCAGCACCATCCTACAGGGGGAGTACACCTTC.

This clone was picked up a small number of times. The CDR3 nucleotides are TGTGCCAGCAGTGCAGCCGCTATTATCTTGAGCTCCTACAATGAGCAGTTCTTC. This codes for CASSAAAIILSSYNEQFF. The chain has TRBV6-1 and TRBJ2-1, with D unresolved. The germline V and J ends were trimmed by 4 bases and 0 bases, with 19 bases remaining between them. This CDR3 is 18 amino acids long. CDR1 MNHNS and CDR2 SASEGT come from the germline V gene.

The chain carries TRBV21-1 and TRBJ2-4; TRBD1, the table's D call, lacks a check against the DNA. TRBV21-1 is a recognized pseudogene. The CDR3 totals 19 residues. CDR3 amino acids: CAYTRKVSGTGRTKNIQYF. For the CDR3, the DNA is TGTGCCTACACAAGAAAGGTGAGCGGGACAGGGAGAACCAAAAACATTCAGTACTTC.

In this sample, this clone turned up a few times. The genes are TRBV7-9 and TRBJ2-5; weak D call: TRBD1 (6 bases). V was trimmed by 5 bases and J by 2 bases, leaving 9 bases between them. The CDR3 has 13 residues. Per the germline V gene, CDR1 is SEHNR and CDR2 is FQNEAQ (reference sequence). CDR3 sequence: CASSQGGQETQYF. The CDR3 DNA is TGTGCCAGCAGCCAAGGGGGACAAGAGACCCAGTACTTC.